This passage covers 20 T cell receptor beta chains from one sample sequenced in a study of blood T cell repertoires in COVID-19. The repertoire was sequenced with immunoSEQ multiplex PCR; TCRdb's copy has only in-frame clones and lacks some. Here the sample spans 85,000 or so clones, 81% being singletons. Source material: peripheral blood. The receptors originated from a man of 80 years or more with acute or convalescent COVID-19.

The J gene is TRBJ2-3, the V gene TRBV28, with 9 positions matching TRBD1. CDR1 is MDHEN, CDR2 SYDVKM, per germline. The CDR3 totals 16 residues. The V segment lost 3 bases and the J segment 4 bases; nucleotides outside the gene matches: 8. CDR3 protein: CASSFGGTGRADTQYF. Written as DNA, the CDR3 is TGTGCCAGCAGTTTTGGTGGGACAGGGAGGGCAGATACGCAGTATTTT.

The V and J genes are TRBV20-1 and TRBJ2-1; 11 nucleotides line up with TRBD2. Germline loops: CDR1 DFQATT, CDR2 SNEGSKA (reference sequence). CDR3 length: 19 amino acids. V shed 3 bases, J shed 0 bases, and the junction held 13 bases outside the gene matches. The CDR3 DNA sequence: TGCAGTGCTAGTTCGGGACTAGCGGAAGACTTATTCTCCTACAATGAGCAGTTCTTC. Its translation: CSASSGLAEDLFSYNEQFF.

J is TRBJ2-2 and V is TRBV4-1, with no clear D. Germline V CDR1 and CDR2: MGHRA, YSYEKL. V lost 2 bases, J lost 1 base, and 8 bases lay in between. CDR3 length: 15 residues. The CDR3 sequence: CASSQPYLNTGELFF. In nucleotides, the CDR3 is TGCGCCAGCAGCCAACCCTACTTGAACACCGGGGAGCTGTTTTTT.

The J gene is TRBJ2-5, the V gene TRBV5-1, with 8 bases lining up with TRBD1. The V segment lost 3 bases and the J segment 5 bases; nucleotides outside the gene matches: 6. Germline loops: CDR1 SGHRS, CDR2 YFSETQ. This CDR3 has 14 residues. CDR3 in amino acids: CASSSQGASETQYF. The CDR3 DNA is TGCGCCAGCAGCTCCCAGGGGGCAAGCGAGACCCAGTACTTC.

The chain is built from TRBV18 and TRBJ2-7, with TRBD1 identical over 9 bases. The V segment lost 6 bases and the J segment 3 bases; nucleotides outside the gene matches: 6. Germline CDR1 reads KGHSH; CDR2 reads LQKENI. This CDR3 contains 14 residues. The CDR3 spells CASSRDRDSYEQYF. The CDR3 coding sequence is TGTGCCAGCTCCCGGGACAGGGATAGCTACGAGCAGTACTTC.

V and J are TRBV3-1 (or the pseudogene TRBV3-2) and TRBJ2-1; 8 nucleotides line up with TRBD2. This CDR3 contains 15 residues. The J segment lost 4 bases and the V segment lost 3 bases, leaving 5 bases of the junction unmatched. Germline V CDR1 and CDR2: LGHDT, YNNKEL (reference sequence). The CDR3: CASSQDSGAYNEQFF. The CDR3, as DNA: TGTGCCAGCAGCCAGGATAGCGGGGCGTACAATGAGCAGTTCTTC.

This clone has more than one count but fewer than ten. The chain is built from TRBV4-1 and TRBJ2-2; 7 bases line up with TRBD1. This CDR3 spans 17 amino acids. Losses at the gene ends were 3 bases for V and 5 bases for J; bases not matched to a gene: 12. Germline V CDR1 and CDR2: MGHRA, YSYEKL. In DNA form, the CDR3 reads TGCGCCAGCAGCCATAGAATATGGGACAGAAAGACCGGGGAGCTGTTTTTT. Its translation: CASSHRIWDRKTGELFF.

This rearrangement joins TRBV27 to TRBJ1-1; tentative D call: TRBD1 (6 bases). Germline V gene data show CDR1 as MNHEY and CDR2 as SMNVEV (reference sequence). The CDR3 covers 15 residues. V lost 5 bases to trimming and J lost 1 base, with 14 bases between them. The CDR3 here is CASSAMGHWNTEAFF. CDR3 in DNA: TGTGCCAGCAGTGCGATGGGACATTGGAACACTGAAGCTTTCTTT.

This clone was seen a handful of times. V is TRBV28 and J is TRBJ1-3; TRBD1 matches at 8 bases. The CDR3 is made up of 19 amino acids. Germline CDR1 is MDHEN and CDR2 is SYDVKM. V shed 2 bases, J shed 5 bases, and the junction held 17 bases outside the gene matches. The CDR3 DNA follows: TGTGCCAGCAGTTTAGGCGTGTTTGGCACAGGGGGATTTAGAAACACCATATATTTT. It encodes CASSLGVFGTGGFRNTIYF.

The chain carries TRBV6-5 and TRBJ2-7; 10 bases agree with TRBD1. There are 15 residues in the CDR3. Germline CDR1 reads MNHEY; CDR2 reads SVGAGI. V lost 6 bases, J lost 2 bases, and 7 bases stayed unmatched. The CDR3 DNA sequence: TGTGCCAGCAGGGGGGGACAGGGGAGGCCCTACGAGCAGTACTTC. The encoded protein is CASRGGQGRPYEQYF.

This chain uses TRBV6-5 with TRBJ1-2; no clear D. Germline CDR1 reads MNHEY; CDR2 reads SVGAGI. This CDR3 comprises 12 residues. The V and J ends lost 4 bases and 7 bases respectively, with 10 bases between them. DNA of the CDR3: TGTGCCAGCAGTTTCTACAGTGGTGGCTACACCTTC. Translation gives CASSFYSGGYTF.

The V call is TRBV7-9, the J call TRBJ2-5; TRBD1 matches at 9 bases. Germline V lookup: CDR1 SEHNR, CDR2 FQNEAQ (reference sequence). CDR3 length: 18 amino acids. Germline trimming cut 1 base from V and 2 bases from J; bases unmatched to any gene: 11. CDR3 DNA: TGTGCCAGCAGCTTAGATCTCTCGTGGACAGGGGATCAAGAGACCCAGTACTTC. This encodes CASSLDLSWTGDQETQYF.

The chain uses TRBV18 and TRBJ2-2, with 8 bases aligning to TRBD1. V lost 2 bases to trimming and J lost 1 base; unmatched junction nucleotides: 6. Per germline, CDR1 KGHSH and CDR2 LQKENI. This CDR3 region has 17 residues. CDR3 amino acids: CASSPRSGTGNTGELFF. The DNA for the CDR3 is TGTGCCAGCTCACCAAGATCCGGGACAGGGAACACCGGGGAGCTGTTTTTT.

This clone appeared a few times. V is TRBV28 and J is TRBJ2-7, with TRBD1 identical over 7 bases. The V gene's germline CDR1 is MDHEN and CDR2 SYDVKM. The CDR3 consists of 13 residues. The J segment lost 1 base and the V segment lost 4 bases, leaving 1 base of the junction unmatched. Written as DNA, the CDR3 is TGTGCCAGCAGTTCGGGACAGTCCTACGAGCAGTACTTC. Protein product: CASSSGQSYEQYF.

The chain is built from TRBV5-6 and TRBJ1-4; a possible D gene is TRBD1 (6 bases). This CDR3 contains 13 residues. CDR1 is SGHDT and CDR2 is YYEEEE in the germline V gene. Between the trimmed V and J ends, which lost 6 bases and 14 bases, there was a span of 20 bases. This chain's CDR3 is CASTTVPGAMLFF. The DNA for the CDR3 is TGTGCCAGCACCACCGTCCCAGGGGCAATGCTGTTTTTT.

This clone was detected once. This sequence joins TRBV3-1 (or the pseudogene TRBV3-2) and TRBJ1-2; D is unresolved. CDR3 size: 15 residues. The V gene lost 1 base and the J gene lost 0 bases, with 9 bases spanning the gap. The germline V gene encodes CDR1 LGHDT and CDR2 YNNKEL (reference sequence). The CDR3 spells CASSQVLHSNYGYTF. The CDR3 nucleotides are TGTGCCAGCAGCCAAGTACTGCATTCTAACTATGGCTACACCTTC.

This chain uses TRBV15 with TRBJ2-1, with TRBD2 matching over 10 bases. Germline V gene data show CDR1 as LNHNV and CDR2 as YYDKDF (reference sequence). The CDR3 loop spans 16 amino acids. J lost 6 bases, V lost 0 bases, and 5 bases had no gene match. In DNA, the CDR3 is TGTGCCACCAGCAGAGATTGGCTAGCGGGAGCCAATGAGCAGTTCTTC. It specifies CATSRDWLAGANEQFF.

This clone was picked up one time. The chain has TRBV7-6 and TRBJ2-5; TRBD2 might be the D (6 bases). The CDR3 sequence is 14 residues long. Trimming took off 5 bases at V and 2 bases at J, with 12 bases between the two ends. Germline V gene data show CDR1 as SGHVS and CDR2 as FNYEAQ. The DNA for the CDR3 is TGTGCCAGCAGCGAAGGGGACTTTCAAGAGACCCAGTACTTC. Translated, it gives CASSEGDFQETQYF.

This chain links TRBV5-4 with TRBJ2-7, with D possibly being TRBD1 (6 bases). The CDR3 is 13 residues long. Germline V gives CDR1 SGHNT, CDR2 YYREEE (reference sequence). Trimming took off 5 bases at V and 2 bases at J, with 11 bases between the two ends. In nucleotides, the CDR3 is TGTGCCAGCAGATCAGGGGAGACCTACGAGCAGTACTTC. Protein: CASRSGETYEQYF.

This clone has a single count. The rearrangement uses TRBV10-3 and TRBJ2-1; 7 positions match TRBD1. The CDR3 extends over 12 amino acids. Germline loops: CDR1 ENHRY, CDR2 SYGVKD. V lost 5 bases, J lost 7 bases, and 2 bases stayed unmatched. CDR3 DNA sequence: TGTGCCATCAGTACACAGGGGAATGAGCAGTTCTTC. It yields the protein CAISTQGNEQFF.